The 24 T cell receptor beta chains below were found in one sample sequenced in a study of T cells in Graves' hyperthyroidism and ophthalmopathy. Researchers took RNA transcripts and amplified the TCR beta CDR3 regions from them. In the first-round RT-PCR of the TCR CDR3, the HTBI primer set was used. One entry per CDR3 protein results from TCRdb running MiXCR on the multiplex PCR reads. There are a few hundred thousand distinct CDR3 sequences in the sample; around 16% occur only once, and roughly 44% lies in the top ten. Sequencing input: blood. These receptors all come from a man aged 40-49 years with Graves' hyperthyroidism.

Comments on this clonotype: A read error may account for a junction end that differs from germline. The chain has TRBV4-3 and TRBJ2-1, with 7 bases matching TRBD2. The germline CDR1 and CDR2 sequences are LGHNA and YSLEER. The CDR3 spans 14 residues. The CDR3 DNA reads TGCGCCAGCAGCCCCGCTAGCGGCTACCATGAGCAGTTCTTC. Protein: CASSPASGYHEQFF.

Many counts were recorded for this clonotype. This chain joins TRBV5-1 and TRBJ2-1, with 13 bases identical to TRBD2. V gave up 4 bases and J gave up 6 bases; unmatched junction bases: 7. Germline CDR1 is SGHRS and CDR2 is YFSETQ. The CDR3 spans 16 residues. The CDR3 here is CASSRTSGGQINEQFF. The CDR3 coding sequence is TGCGCCAGCAGCCGGACTAGCGGGGGCCAGATCAATGAGCAGTTCTTC.

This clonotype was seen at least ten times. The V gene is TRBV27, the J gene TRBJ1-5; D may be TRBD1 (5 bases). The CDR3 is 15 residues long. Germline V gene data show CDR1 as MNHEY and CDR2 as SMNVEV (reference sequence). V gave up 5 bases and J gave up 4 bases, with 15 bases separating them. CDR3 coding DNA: TGTGCCAGCAGTGCCTCGGGGCGGGGGAATCAGCCCCAGCATTTT. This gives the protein CASSASGRGNQPQHF.

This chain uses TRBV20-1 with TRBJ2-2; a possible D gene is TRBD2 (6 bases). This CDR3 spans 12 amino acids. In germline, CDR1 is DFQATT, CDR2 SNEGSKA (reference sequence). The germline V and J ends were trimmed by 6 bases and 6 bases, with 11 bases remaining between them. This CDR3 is CSASTRSGELFF. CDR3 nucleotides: TGCAGTGCCTCGACTAGGTCCGGGGAGCTGTTTTTT.

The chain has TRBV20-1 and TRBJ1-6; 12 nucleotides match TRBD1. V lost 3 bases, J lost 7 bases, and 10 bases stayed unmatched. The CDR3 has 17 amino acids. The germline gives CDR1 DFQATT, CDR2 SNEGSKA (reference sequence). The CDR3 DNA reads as TGCAGTGCTAGCGGTGGAGGGACAGGGGGCCAAAATTCACCCCTCCACTTT. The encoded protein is CSASGGGTGGQNSPLHF.

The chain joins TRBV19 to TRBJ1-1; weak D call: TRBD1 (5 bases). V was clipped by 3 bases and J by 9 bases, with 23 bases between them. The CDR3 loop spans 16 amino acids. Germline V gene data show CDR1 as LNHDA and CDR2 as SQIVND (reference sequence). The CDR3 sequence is CASSIRRGAANFQAFF. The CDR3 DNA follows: TGTGCCAGTAGTATTAGGAGGGGCGCAGCGAACTTCCAAGCTTTCTTT.

CDR3 protein: CASSHGQGVDYGYTF. Here the CDR3 DNA reads TGCGCCAGCAGCCACGGACAGGGTGTAGACTATGGCTACACCTTC. The chain couples TRBV4-3 to TRBJ1-2; 8 bases match TRBD1. Per the germline V gene, CDR1 is LGHNA and CDR2 is YSLEER. The CDR3 loop spans 15 amino acids. With V trimmed by 3 bases and J by 3 bases, 6 bases remained unmatched.

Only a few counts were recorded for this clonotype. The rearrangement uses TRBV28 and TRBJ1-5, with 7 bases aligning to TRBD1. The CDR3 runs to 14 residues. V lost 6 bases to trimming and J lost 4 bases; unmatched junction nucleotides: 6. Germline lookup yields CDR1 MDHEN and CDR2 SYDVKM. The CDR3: CASRTGVRNQPQHF. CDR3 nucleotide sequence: TGTGCCAGCAGAACAGGGGTCCGGAATCAGCCCCAGCATTTT.

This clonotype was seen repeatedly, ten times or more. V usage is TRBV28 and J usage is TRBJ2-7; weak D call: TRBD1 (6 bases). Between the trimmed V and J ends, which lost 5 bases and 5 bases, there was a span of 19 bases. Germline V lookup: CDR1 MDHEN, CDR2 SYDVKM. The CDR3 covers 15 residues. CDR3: CASSEIRTDGHEQYF. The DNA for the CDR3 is TGTGCCAGCAGTGAAATTAGGACAGACGGACACGAGCAGTACTTC.

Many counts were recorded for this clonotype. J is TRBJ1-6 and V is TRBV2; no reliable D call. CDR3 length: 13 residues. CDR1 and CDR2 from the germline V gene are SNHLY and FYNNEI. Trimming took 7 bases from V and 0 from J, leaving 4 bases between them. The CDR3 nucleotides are TGTGCCAGCAACCCCTCCTATAATTCACCCCTCCACTTT. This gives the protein CASNPSYNSPLHF.

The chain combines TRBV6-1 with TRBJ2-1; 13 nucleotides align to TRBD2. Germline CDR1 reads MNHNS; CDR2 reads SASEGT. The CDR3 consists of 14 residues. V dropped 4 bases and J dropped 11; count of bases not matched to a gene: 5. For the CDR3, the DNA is TGTGCCAGCAGTGGAGGGACTAGCGGGACTAAGCAGTTCTTC. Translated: CASSGGTSGTKQFF.

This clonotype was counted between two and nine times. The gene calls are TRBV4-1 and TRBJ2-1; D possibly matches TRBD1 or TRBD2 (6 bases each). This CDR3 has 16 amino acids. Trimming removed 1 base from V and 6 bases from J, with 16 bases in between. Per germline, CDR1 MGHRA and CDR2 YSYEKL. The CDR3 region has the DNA TGCGCCAGCAGCCAAGGGTATGAGGGGGGCCGCAATGAGCAGTTCTTC. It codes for CASSQGYEGGRNEQFF.

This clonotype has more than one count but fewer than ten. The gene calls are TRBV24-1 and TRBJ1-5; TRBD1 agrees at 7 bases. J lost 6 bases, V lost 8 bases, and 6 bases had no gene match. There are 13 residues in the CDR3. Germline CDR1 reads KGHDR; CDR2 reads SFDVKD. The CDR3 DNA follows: TGTGCCACCAACGACAGGGCGGGTCAGCCCCAGCATTTT. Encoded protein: CATNDRAGQPQHF.

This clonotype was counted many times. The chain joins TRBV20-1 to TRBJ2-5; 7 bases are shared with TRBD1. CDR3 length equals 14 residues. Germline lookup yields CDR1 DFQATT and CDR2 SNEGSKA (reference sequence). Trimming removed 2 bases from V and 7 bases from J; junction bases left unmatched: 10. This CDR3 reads CSARSGGSWGTQYF. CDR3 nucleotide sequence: TGCAGTGCTAGATCAGGGGGAAGTTGGGGGACCCAGTACTTC.

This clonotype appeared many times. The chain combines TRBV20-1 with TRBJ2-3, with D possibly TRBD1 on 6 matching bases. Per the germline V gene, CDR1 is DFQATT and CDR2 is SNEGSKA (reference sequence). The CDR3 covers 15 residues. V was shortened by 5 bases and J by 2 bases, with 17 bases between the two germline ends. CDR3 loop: CSAAPGMGATDTQYF. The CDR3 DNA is TGCAGTGCTGCCCCGGGGATGGGGGCCACAGATACGCAGTATTTT.

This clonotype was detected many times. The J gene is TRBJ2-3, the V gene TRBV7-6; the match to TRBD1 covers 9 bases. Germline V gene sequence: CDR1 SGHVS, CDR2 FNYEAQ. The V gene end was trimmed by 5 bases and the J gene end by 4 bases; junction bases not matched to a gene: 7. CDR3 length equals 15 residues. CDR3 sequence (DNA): TGTGCCAGCAGCCTAAAGGACAGGGGCCCAGATACGCAGTATTTT. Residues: CASSLKDRGPDTQYF.

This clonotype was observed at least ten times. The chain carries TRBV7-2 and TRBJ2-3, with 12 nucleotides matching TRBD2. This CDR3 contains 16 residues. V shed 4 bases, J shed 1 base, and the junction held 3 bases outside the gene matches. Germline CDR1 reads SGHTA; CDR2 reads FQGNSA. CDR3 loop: CASSSASGGGTDTQYF. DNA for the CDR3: TGTGCCAGCAGCTCCGCTAGCGGGGGGGGCACAGATACGCAGTATTTT.

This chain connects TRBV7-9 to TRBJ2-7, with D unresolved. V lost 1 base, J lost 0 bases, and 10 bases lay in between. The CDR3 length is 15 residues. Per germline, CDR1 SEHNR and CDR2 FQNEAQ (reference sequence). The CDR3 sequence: CASSLEGGYSYEQYF. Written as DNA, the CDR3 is TGTGCCAGCAGCTTAGAGGGTGGGTACTCCTACGAGCAGTACTTC.

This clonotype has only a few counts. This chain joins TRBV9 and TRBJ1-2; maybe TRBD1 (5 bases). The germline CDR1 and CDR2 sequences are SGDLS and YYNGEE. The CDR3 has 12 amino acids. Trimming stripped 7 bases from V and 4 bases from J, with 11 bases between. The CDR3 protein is CASDRVPYGYTF. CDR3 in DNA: TGTGCCAGCGACAGAGTTCCCTATGGCTACACCTTC.

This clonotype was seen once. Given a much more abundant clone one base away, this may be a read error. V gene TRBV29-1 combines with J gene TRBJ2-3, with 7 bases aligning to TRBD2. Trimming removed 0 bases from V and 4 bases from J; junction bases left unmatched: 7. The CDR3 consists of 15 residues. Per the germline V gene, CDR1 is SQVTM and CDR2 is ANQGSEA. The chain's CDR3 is CSVEDPQRGSDTQYF. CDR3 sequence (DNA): TGCAGCGTTGAAGATCCCCAGCGGGGCTCAGATACGCAGTATTTT.

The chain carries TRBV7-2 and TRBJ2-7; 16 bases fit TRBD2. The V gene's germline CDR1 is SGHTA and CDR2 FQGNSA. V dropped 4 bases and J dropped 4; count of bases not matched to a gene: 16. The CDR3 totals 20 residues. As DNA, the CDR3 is TGTGCCAGCAGCTCAATGGGTCGGGGACTAGCGGGGGGGATAAGTTACGAGCAGTACTTC. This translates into CASSSMGRGLAGGISYEQYF.

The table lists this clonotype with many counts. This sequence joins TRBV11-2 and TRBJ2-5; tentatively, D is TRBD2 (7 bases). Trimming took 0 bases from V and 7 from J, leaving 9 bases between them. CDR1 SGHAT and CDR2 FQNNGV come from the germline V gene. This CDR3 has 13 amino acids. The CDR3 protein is CASSLDRGGTQYF. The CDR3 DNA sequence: TGTGCCAGCAGCTTAGATAGGGGGGGGACCCAGTACTTC.

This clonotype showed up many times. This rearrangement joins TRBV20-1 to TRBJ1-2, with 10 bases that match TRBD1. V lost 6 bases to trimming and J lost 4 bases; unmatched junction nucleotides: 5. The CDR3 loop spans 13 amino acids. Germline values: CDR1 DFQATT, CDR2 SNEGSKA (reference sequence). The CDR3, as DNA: TGCAGTGCCTGGACAGGGGGTGGCTATGGCTACACCTTC. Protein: CSAWTGGGYGYTF.

Here the CDR3 DNA reads TGTGCCAGCAGTTGGGACAGTTCTGGGGCCAACGTCCTGACTTTC. Its protein product is CASSWDSSGANVLTF. The chain uses TRBV9 and TRBJ2-6; TRBD1 matches at 7 bases. CDR1 is SGDLS, CDR2 YYNGEE, per germline. This CDR3 has 15 residues. The trim removed 5 bases at V and 1 base at J, leaving 3 bases unmatched.